This TCR beta chain derives from a study of shared clonotypes between healthy human individuals. Study-wide results and caveats: A reduction in generation probabilities was seen for non-shared clonotypes relative to those shared by all four donors.

The table came from immunoSEQ multiplex PCR; TCRdb's copy has only in-frame clones and leaves some out. Among some 2.4 million clones, approximately 94% were seen once, and the ten largest hold about 0.38%. Among the donors, all were Caucasian adults who lived in Nashville, Tennessee. From CD4+ cells came CD45RA+ naive and CD45RA-negative memory subsets. Note on this clone: Its specificity is unknown.

Germline assignment: CDR1 SGDLS and CDR2 YYNGEE. V lost 4 bases, J lost 10 bases, and 9 bases stayed unmatched. The CDR3 covers 15 residues. The receptor was isolated from a man between 18 and 35 years old in good health. Some clones in this sample may be carry-over from other donors' samples. This chain uses TRBV9 with TRBJ2-1, with 12 positions matching TRBD2. Sequenced input: naive CD4+ T cells from PBMCs. Subset: CD45RA+ positively selected. The CDR3 reads CASSTRTSGMGEQFF. In DNA form, the CDR3 reads TGTGCCAGCAGCACCCGGACTAGCGGGATGGGGGAGCAGTTCTTC.